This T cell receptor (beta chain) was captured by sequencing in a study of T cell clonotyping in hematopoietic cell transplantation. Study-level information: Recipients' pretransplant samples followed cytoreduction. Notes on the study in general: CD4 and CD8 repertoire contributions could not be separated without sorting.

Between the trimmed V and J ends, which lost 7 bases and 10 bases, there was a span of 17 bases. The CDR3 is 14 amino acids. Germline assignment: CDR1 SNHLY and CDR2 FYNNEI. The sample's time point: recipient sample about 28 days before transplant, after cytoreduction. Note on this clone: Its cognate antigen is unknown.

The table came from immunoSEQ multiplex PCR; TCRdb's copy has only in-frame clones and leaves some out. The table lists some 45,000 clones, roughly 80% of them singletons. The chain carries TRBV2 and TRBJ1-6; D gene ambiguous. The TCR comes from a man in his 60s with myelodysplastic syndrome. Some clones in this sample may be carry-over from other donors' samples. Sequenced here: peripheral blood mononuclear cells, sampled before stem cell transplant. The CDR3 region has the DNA TGTGCCAGCACCATACTAAACATGGGCTCACCCCTCCACTTT. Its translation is CASTILNMGSPLHF.